This is a list of T cell receptor beta chains from one sample in a study of shared clonotypes between healthy human individuals. Sequencing used immunoSEQ multiplex PCR; TCRdb keeps in-frame clones, though not all of them. Counted here are millions of clones, roughly 93% occurring once; the ten biggest clones make up approximately 0.4%. Sequenced input: naive CD4+ T cells from PBMCs. Receptors were obtained from a young man in good health. Some clones in this sample may be carry-over from other donors' samples. Each CDR3 is given without its conserved first and last residue. Clone size is given for some rows only: seen once, a few or many times, or a class if the clone is expanded.

12	TRBV2	.	TRBJ2-1	ASSPRLGYNEQF
14	TRBV7-9	.	TRBJ1-1	ASTFFRGQMNTEAF
12	TRBV5-1	.	TRBJ2-1	ASSPGQGVNEQF
12	TRBV15	.	TRBJ1-4	ATSRDKGNEKLF
11	TRBV6-5	.	TRBJ2-3	ASSYIPTDTQY
13	TRBV19	.	TRBJ2-7	ASSINGAGAYEQY
14	TRBV29-1	once	TRBJ2-3	SVEGVTSGDTDTQY
12	TRBV4-2	.	TRBJ2-5	ASRATGAGETQY
15	TRBV5-1	.	TRBJ2-5	ASSLRLAGGTQETQY
13	TRBV18	.	TRBJ2-2	ASSGGTGYTGELF
13	TRBV21-1	.	TRBJ2-7	ASSKGRGPSYEQY
11	TRBV29-1	.	TRBJ2-5	SVDRTGSETQY
13	TRBV6-1	.	TRBJ2-3	ASNRPAGATDTQY
14	TRBV6-1	once	TRBJ1-5	ASSAATVNSNQPQH
12	TRBV30	.	TRBJ1-4	AWSVDRTNEKLF